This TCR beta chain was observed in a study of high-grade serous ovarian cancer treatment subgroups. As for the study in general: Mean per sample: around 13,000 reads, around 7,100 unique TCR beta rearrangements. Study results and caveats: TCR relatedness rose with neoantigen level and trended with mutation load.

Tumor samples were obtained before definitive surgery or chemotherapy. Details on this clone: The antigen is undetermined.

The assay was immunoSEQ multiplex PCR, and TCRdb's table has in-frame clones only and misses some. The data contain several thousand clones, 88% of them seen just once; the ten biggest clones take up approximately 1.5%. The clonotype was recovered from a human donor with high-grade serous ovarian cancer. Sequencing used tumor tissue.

For the CDR3, the DNA is TGTGCCAGCAGCCAAGATTCATTTGGGACAGGGGTCTCCTACGAGCAGTACTTC. Amino acid sequence: CASSQDSFGTGVSYEQYF. The gene calls are TRBV14 and TRBJ2-7, with 10 nucleotides matching TRBD1. Per the germline V gene, CDR1 is SGHDN and CDR2 is FVKESK. The length of the CDR3 is 18 residues. The V and J ends lost 0 bases and 0 bases, in that order; junction bases with no gene match: 8.